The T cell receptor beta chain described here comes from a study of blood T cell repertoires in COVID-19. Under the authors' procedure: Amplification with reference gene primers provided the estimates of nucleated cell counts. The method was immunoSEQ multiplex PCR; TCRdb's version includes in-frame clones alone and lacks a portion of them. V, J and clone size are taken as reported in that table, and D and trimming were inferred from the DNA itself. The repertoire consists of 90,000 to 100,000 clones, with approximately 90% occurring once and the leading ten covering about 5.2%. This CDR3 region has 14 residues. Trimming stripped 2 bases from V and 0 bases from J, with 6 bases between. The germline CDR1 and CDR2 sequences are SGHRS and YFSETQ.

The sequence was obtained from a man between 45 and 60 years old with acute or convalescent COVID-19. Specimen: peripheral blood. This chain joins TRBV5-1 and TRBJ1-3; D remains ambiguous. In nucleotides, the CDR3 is TGCGCCAGCAGCTTCGGGAGCTCTGGAAACACCATATATTTT. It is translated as CASSFGSSGNTIYF.